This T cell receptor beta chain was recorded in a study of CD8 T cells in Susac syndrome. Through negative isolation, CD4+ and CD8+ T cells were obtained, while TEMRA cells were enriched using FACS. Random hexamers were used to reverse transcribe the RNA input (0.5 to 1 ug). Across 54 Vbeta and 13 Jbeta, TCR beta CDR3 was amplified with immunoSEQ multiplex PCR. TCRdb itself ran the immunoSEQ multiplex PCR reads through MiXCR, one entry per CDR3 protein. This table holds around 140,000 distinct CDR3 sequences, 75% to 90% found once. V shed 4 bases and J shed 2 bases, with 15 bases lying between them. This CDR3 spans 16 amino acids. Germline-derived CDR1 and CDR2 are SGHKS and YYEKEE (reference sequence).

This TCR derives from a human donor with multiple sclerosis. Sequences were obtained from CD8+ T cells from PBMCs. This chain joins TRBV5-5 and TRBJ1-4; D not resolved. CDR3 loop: CASSPGVGATNEKLFF. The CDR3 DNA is TGTGCCAGCAGCCCCGGAGTGGGCGCGACTAATGAAAAACTGTTTTTT.